Given below is one T cell receptor beta chain in context. Its antigen is unidentified. The data belong to a study of CD4+ T cells in melanoma. Trimming removed 5 bases from V and 5 bases from J; junction bases left unmatched: 8. Looked up from germline, CDR1 is SGHAT and CDR2 is FQNNGV. The CDR3 is made up of 15 amino acids. TCRdb's table, derived via immunoSEQ multiplex PCR, lists solely in-frame clones and lacks some. The sample consists of 14,000 to 15,000 clones, approximately 57% of them appearing once. Study-level points and caveats: In melanoma, neoantigen-specific CD4+ T cells reportedly differed in differentiation state. A reported correlation linked neoantigen-specific CD4+ T cells to CD8+, macrophage and B cell function.

The chain has TRBV11-2 and TRBJ2-2, with 7 bases identical to TRBD1. The TCR originated in a human donor with melanoma. The source material was cells from a culture (not recorded whether cultured in vitro). The CDR3 DNA sequence: TGTGCCAGCAGCATGTTAAGGGGGCGGACCGGGGAGCTGTTTTTT. Its protein is CASSMLRGRTGELFF.